This T cell receptor (beta chain) was retrieved from a study of CD8 T cells in Susac syndrome (dated by TCRdb to between 2018 and 2020). About the study as a whole: The study used repertoire sequencing to test whether antigen drove CD8+ T cell activation and differentiation in Susac syndrome. Findings and caveats that apply to the study as a whole: The number of individuals in the TCR sequencing and HLA analysis was acknowledged as relatively small.

RNA was extracted using the RNeasy kit, and roughly 0.45 to 1 ug of the RNA was reverse transcribed with random hexamers. TCR beta CDR3 regions were amplified with the immunoSEQ multiplex PCR assay covering 54 Vbeta and 13 Jbeta segments. PCR amplification bias was corrected using a synthetic template baseline for primer optimization and computational correction. Per the original workflow: Only productive sequences were kept, with reads annotated to V, D and J genes according to IMGT and analyzed in immunoSEQ Analyzer. Clonality was calculated as one minus the Shannon entropy normalized by log2 of the number of productive unique sequences. For each patient and control, public and private clones were evaluated within the 100 most prevalent clones. Susac-specific clones were defined as absent from healthy and MS cohorts, around 1,000 published viral clones and other ImmuneACCESS disease sequences. The public reads were quality trimmed at Q25 with fastp and then assembled into clones with MiXCR by TCRdb, keeping productive beta chains. Entries are consolidated by CDR3 protein sequence, retaining the most common genes and DNA. The V and J calls and clone size come from TCRdb's table, not from the authors' own analysis. This sample lists some 190,000 distinct CDR3 sequences; about 95% were detected once. Roughly 0.1% of the sample rests with the top ten.

With respect to this clonotype: The antigen it recognizes is unknown. Base qualities are not recorded, but no much larger clone differs from it by a single base.

From its cysteine to its phenylalanine, the CDR3 spans 13 amino acids. The retained sequence is limited to the CDR3, 39 bases, with the frame set at the first base. At the junction V is shortened by 9 bases and J by 4 bases, with 15 bases in between. CDR1 and CDR2, per the germline V gene (reference sequence), are LNHDA and SQIVND. High-throughput TCR beta sequencing profiled peripheral blood CD8+ and CD4+ T cells from healthy donors, Susac syndrome patients and multiple sclerosis patients. Healthy donors were included as age- and sex-matched controls. Bulk CD8+ and CD4+ T cells were purified by magnetic negative isolation, while CD8+ TEMRA cells were enriched using FACS. Blood was collected in EDTA tubes and processed within 24 hours, with PBMCs isolated through density gradient centrifugation. PBMCs destined for TCR sequencing were cryopreserved in liquid nitrogen and later thawed in a 37 °C water bath. The sorted or isolated CD4+, CD8+ and CD8+ TEMRA cells had a purity of 90% or higher.

The chain is assembled from TRBV19 and TRBJ1-2; TRBD1 is a weak D gene call, 5 bases matching. The clonotype comes from a human donor in good health. Input material: CD4+ T cells from PBMCs. The CDR3 here reads CASRQQTVYGYTF. The base sequence is TGTGCCAGCCGACAGCAAACCGTCTATGGCTACACCTTC.